The 26 T cell receptor beta chains listed next were all sequenced from one sample in a study of human T cells and chemical hapten exposure. As to time point: patch test 1, 2 weeks after DPC sensitization. Treatment of the sample: therapeutic diphenylcyclopropenone sensitization with weekly scalp DPC. TCRdb re-analysed the RACE reads in MiXCR, keeping a single row per CDR3 protein. The repertoire has 150,000 or so distinct CDR3 sequences, approximately 15% of them found once; the top ten carry 1.5% to 2%. This specimen was whole blood, taken in connection with sensitization to the hapten diphenylcyclopropenone (DPC). These receptors came from a woman aged 25-40 years with alopecia areata. Some clones in this sample may be carry-over from other donors' samples.

This clonotype was seen ten or more times. The chain links TRBV27 to TRBJ2-7, with a possible D match to TRBD1 (5 bases). CDR1 MNHEY and CDR2 SMNVEV come from the germline V gene (reference sequence). This CDR3 region has 15 residues. The V and J ends lost 9 bases and 1 base respectively, with 19 bases between them. The DNA of the CDR3 is TGTGCCAGTTCCCCGGACATTACTTCGTCCTACGAGCAGTACTTC. Translating gives CASSPDITSSYEQYF.

The gene calls are TRBV7-2 and TRBJ1-5; D is ambiguous. Trimming removed 3 bases from V and 2 bases from J, with 14 bases in between. The germline gives CDR1 SGHTA, CDR2 FQGNSA. The CDR3 length is 16 residues. CDR3 coding DNA: TGTGCCAGCAGCTTCGGAGGGCTTTATGGCAATCAGCCCCAGCATTTT. It is translated as CASSFGGLYGNQPQHF.

This clonotype was found many times. The chain recombines TRBV12-3 or TRBV12-4 with TRBJ1-5; possibly TRBD1 for D (5 bases). V lost 2 bases, J lost 4 bases, and 9 bases lay in between. The CDR3 totals 14 residues. DNA for the CDR3: TGTGCCAGCAGTTTACGACAGAATAATCAGCCCCAGCATTTT. Protein sequence: CASSLRQNNQPQHF.

This rearrangement joins TRBV28 to TRBJ1-3, with D possibly TRBD1 on 5 matching bases. Trimming removed 3 bases from V and 3 bases from J, with 9 bases in between. This CDR3 has 14 amino acids. Germline V gene sequence: CDR1 MDHEN, CDR2 SYDVKM. CDR3 in DNA: TGTGCCAGCAGTTTCCAGGGTTATGGAAACACCATATATTTT. Protein sequence: CASSFQGYGNTIYF.

This clonotype was recorded once. A much larger clone differs from this one at a single base, so this may be a read error. The CDR3 end shows no conserved phenylalanine or tryptophan, and so a read error is likely. V and J are TRBV5-1 and TRBJ2-1; D tentatively fits TRBD1 or TRBD2 (6 bases each). This CDR3 is built from 16 residues. The germline V gene has CDR1 SGHRS and CDR2 YFSETQ. Trimming took 4 bases from V and 1 from J, leaving 15 bases between them. The CDR3 DNA sequence: TGCGCCAGCAGCCTTCTGAGGGGGGCTTCCTACAATGAGCAGTTCATC. Its protein product is CASSLLRGASYNEQFI.

This clonotype occurred many times. CDR3 sequence reads: CSAQPGGTNTEAFF. The DNA of the CDR3 is TGCAGCGCCCAACCAGGGGGCACGAACACTGAAGCTTTCTTT. This sequence joins TRBV29-1 and TRBJ1-1; 8 nucleotides line up with TRBD1. CDR1 SQVTM and CDR2 ANQGSEA come from the germline V gene. With V trimmed by 7 bases and J by 1 base, 8 bases remained unmatched. The CDR3 consists of 14 residues.

This clonotype occurred a few times. J is TRBJ1-2 and V is TRBV28; 8 positions match TRBD1. The CDR3 has 14 amino acids. V lost 5 bases to trimming and J lost 0 bases; unmatched junction nucleotides: 2. Per germline, CDR1 MDHEN and CDR2 SYDVKM. CDR3 sequence (DNA): TGTGCCAGCAGTAGGACAGGGACTAACTATGGCTACACCTTC. Translation: CASSRTGTNYGYTF.

This clonotype was observed a handful of times. In DNA, the CDR3 is TGTGCCAGCAGCCAGATAGCGGGAACCCCCACAGATACGCAGTATTTT. The encoded protein is CASSQIAGTPTDTQYF. The gene calls are TRBV3-1 and TRBJ2-3; TRBD2 agrees at 8 bases. J lost 2 bases, V lost 3 bases, and 7 bases had no gene match. The CDR3 consists of 16 residues. Germline V gene lookup returns CDR1 LGHDT and CDR2 YNNKEL (reference sequence).

The rearrangement uses TRBV2 and TRBJ2-3; possible D gene TRBD2, 5 bases. V lost 7 bases and J 6 bases, leaving 14 bases between the germline ends. From germline, CDR1 is SNHLY and CDR2 FYNNEI. This CDR3 region has 13 residues. CDR3 DNA sequence: TGTGCCAGCAAGCGAGAGGGCGGGGATACGCAGTATTTT. Protein product: CASKREGGDTQYF.

This clonotype came up a few times. This chain uses TRBV12-5 with TRBJ2-2, with 9 bases that match TRBD1. This CDR3 has 15 residues. CDR1 is LGHNT, CDR2 FRNRAP, per germline. With 5 bases clipped from V and 5 bases from J, the junction kept 6 bases outside the gene matches. CDR3 residues: CASGPDGQGTGELFF. The CDR3 DNA reads as TGTGCTAGTGGTCCGGACGGACAGGGGACCGGGGAGCTGTTTTTT.

Many counts were recorded for this clonotype. The CDR3: CSVEGRGQISYTF. The CDR3 DNA reads as TGCAGCGTTGAGGGCAGGGGGCAAATTAGCTACACCTTC. The chain couples TRBV29-1 to TRBJ1-2; 8 bases line up with TRBD1. The germline gives CDR1 SQVTM, CDR2 ANQGSEA. The junction had 9 bases not matched to a gene; V was cut back by 3 bases and J by 9 bases. This CDR3 is 13 amino acids long.

The chain has TRBV5-1 and TRBJ1-5; 9 bases match TRBD1. The CDR3 runs 15 residues. The J segment lost 4 bases and the V segment lost 0 bases, leaving 2 bases of the junction unmatched. Germline V gene sequence: CDR1 SGHRS, CDR2 YFSETQ. The CDR3 sequence: CASSLGTGANQPQHF. The CDR3 coding sequence is TGCGCCAGCAGCTTGGGGACAGGGGCAAATCAGCCCCAGCATTTT.

The J gene is TRBJ2-1, the V gene TRBV6-5; 13 nucleotides match TRBD2. V was pared by 7 bases and J by 9 bases, with 18 bases of the junction left unmatched. CDR3 length: 18 residues. CDR1 and CDR2 (germline): MNHEY, SVGAGI. CDR3 DNA sequence: TGTGCCAGCACCCCCGGGACCCGGGGGACTAGCGGGGCAGGTGAGCAGTTCTTC. Its protein product is CASTPGTRGTSGAGEQFF.

The sample holds many counts of this clonotype. The chain joins TRBV9 to TRBJ2-3; 12 nucleotides line up with TRBD2. Germline CDR1 reads SGDLS; CDR2 reads YYNGEE. This CDR3 comprises 16 residues. Trimming took 2 bases from V and 2 from J; bases not matched to a gene: 3. In DNA, the CDR3 is TGTGCCAGCAGCGTCACTAGCGGGAGGACCACAGATACGCAGTATTTT. Its translation: CASSVTSGRTTDTQYF.

This chain uses TRBV5-4 with TRBJ2-1, with D hard to call. This CDR3 is 16 amino acids long. Germline V gene sequence: CDR1 SGHNT, CDR2 YYREEE (reference sequence). V was pared by 2 bases and J by 8 bases, with 20 bases between. In DNA, the CDR3 is TGTGCCAGCAGCTTTAAAGTCGGAGACCCTCAGCATGAGCAGTTCTTC. This gives the protein CASSFKVGDPQHEQFF.

This clonotype was found a few times. The chain combines TRBV20-1 with TRBJ2-3, with a tentative D call TRBD2 (6 bases). The CDR3 is 16 residues long. CDR1 and CDR2 (germline): DFQATT, SNEGSKA (reference sequence). The ends were cut back, 3 bases at V and 1 base at J, with 17 bases in the middle. The CDR3 loop is CSASKTASAGTDTQYF. Here the CDR3 DNA reads TGCAGTGCTAGCAAAACCGCTAGCGCGGGCACAGATACGCAGTATTTT.

This clonotype came up many times. The V call is TRBV29-1, the J call TRBJ2-5; TRBD2 matches at 8 bases. The germline CDR1 and CDR2 sequences are SQVTM and ANQGSEA. J lost 8 bases, V lost 6 bases, and 8 bases had no gene match. There are 12 residues in the CDR3. The CDR3 sequence is CSVHGTRPTQYF. The CDR3 DNA follows: TGCAGCGTCCATGGGACTAGACCTACCCAGTACTTC.

Only a few counts were recorded for this clonotype. The genes are TRBV18 and TRBJ2-1; D is unclear. The V end lost 0 bases, the J end lost 0 bases, and 6 bases lay between the germline ends. The CDR3 has 15 amino acids. Looked up from germline, CDR1 is KGHSH and CDR2 is LQKENI. The CDR3 here is CASSPPRTSYNEQFF. CDR3 in DNA: TGTGCCAGCTCACCACCAAGAACCTCCTACAATGAGCAGTTCTTC.

The CDR3 region has the DNA TGTGCCAGCAGTTACCAACTAGCGGGGGGGCCCAGTGAGCAGTTCTTC. Encoded protein: CASSYQLAGGPSEQFF. The chain couples TRBV6-2 or TRBV6-3 to TRBJ2-1; 13 bases line up with TRBD2. CDR1 MNHEY and CDR2 SVGEGT come from the germline V gene. The CDR3 spans 16 residues. J lost 9 bases, V lost 2 bases, and 7 bases had no gene match.

This clonotype was found many times. The chain links TRBV2 to TRBJ2-3, with a weak D call TRBD1 (5 bases). Germline V gene sequence: CDR1 SNHLY, CDR2 FYNNEI. The length of the CDR3 is 13 residues. Trimming removed 7 bases at V and 3 bases at J, with 11 bases between. The CDR3 DNA sequence: TGTGCCAGCAAGCTCAGGGAAACAGATACGCAGTATTTT. Protein product: CASKLRETDTQYF.

This chain joins TRBV7-9 and TRBJ1-2; the match to TRBD1 covers 9 bases. CDR1 is SEHNR, CDR2 FQNEAQ, per germline (reference sequence). The CDR3 consists of 15 residues. The ends lost 0 bases at V and 2 bases at J; junction bases unmatched: 1. CDR3 nucleotides: TGTGCCAGCAGCTTAGCACAGGGGGCGAACTATGGCTACACCTTC. Translation gives CASSLAQGANYGYTF.

This chain uses TRBV6-1 with TRBJ2-3; 7 nucleotides match TRBD1. The CDR3 spans 16 residues. Germline values: CDR1 MNHNS, CDR2 SASEGT. Trimming at V came to 5 bases and at J to 2 bases, leaving 10 bases not matched to a gene. The CDR3, as DNA: TGTGCCAGCAGTACACAACAGGGGTGGGCCACAGATACGCAGTATTTT. Its translation: CASSTQQGWATDTQYF.

This clonotype was found many times. The chain recombines TRBV7-9 with TRBJ1-5; no clear D gene. This CDR3 is 13 amino acids long. Germline CDR1 is SEHNR and CDR2 is FQNEAQ (reference sequence). V gave up 1 base and J gave up 5 bases, with 6 bases separating them. The CDR3 nucleotides read TGTGCCAGCAGCTTAGAAGGTTATCAGCCCCAGCATTTT. This translates into CASSLEGYQPQHF.

Only a few counts were recorded for this clonotype. This chain uses TRBV19 with TRBJ2-1; 10 bases are shared with TRBD2. The CDR3 is made up of 16 amino acids. CDR1 and CDR2 from the germline V gene are LNHDA and SQIVND (reference sequence). The ends lost 3 bases at V and 4 bases at J; junction bases unmatched: 6. This CDR3 reads CASSIGSGGFYNEQFF. CDR3 coding DNA: TGTGCCAGTAGTATTGGTAGCGGGGGGTTTTACAATGAGCAGTTCTTC.

This clonotype was seen a handful of times. The V gene is TRBV29-1, the J gene TRBJ1-4; the D gene is possibly TRBD1 (6 bases). Trimming removed 7 bases at V and 7 bases at J, with 13 bases between. Germline CDR1 reads SQVTM; CDR2 reads ANQGSEA. The CDR3 contains 12 residues. The CDR3 DNA sequence: TGCAGCGCCCGGGACACGACTGAAAAACTGTTTTTT. Protein product: CSARDTTEKLFF.

V usage is TRBV5-4 and J usage is TRBJ2-3; D unresolved. V was shortened by 0 bases and J by 0 bases, with 11 bases between the two germline ends. Germline V gene sequence: CDR1 SGHNT, CDR2 YYREEE (reference sequence). This CDR3 contains 16 residues. The CDR3 coding sequence is TGTGCCAGCAGCTTGGTTGGCGGAGCTAGCACAGATACGCAGTATTTT. Translating it yields CASSLVGGASTDTQYF.